Included here is one T cell receptor beta chain sequence, with context. The target antigen is unknown. Profiling relied on immunoSEQ multiplex PCR, and the TCRdb table lists in-frame clones only, not all of them. The table records some 80,000 clones, less than 85% of them present only once. The data originate from a study of OX40 agonist ivuxolimab in advanced cancers. For the study at large: Patient treatment consisted of intravenous ivuxolimab administration every 2 weeks at 0.01 to 10 mg/kg.

The CDR3 consists of 17 residues. J gave up 9 bases and V 1 base, and 10 bases lay outside the gene matches. Germline V gene data show CDR1 as SGDLS and CDR2 as YYNGEE. Study-wide results and caveats: No antigen was identified for the clonally expanded peripheral T cells. Some nonresponders likewise displayed low normalized T-cell clonal expansion.

This sequence was found in an adult with an advanced solid tumor such as melanoma, head and neck, liver or kidney cancer. The V call is TRBV9, the J call TRBJ2-1; 13 positions agree with TRBD2. This specimen consisted of CD4+ or CD8+ T cells sorted from blood, obtained in a trial of the OX40 agonist ivuxolimab. The CDR3 reads CASSVRAGTSGMVEQFF. The CDR3 coding sequence is TGTGCCAGCAGCGTACGAGCCGGGACTAGCGGGATGGTTGAGCAGTTCTTC.